Shown below are 5 T cell receptor beta chains from a single sample sequenced in a study of cytomegalovirus exposure and HLA in healthy donors. Use of 60 Vbeta and 13 Jbeta primers characterized the PCR. Clones were sequenced by immunoSEQ multiplex PCR, and TCRdb holds only the in-frame ones, with some missing. The profile shows about 130,000 clones, just under 85% of them singletons. The sample taken for sequencing was PBMCs. The receptors stem from a boy aged 2 to 10 in good health and CMV-seronegative.

The chain links TRBV5-5 to TRBJ1-4; D uncertain. This CDR3 region has 15 residues. Germline V gene lookup returns CDR1 SGHKS and CDR2 YYEKEE (reference sequence). V lost 0 bases and J 5 bases, leaving 11 bases between the germline ends. The CDR3 DNA is TGTGCCAGCAGCTTGGTTGGTGACATCAATGAAAAACTGTTTTTT. Its protein is CASSLVGDINEKLFF.

This clone appeared a few times. This chain connects TRBV25-1 to TRBJ2-4; D is unresolved. This CDR3 region has 13 residues. Per the germline V gene, CDR1 is MGHDK and CDR2 is SYGVNS. The V and J ends lost 2 bases and 3 bases respectively, with 5 bases between them. The CDR3 reads CASSETVKNIQYF. CDR3 DNA: TGTGCCAGCAGTGAAACAGTCAAAAACATTCAGTACTTC.

J is TRBJ2-1 and V is TRBV5-6; tentative D call: TRBD2 (6 bases). V lost 4 bases to trimming and J lost 6 bases, with 17 bases between them. The CDR3 is made up of 15 amino acids. Germline V gene lookup returns CDR1 SGHDT and CDR2 YYEEEE. CDR3 loop: CASSLGRDVLNEQFF. CDR3 DNA: TGTGCCAGCAGCCTCGGGCGGGACGTTCTCAATGAGCAGTTCTTC. The variable domain in full, with the rest retrieved from reference TRBV5-6 and TRBJ2-1, is DAGVTQSPTHLIKTRGQQVTLRCSPKSGHDTVSWYQQALGQGPQFIFQYYEEEERQRGNFPDRFSGHQFPNYSSELNVNALLLGDSALYLCASSLGRDVLNEQFFGPGTRLTVL.

The chain joins TRBV6-1 to TRBJ2-1, with no clear D. Trimming took 1 base from V and 2 from J, leaving 9 bases between them. The CDR3 runs 15 residues. From germline, CDR1 is MNHNS and CDR2 SASEGT. CDR3 amino acids: CASSEGVYAYNEQFF. The CDR3 DNA reads TGTGCCAGCAGTGAAGGAGTCTACGCCTACAATGAGCAGTTCTTC.

In nucleotides, the CDR3 is TGTGCCAGCAGTTTAAATACAGGGGGCCAAGAGACCCAGTACTTC. Translating it yields CASSLNTGGQETQYF. The gene calls are TRBV28 and TRBJ2-5; 8 bases agree with TRBD1. Germline trimming cut 2 bases from V and 1 base from J; bases unmatched to any gene: 3. The V gene's germline CDR1 is MDHEN and CDR2 SYDVKM. The CDR3 extends over 15 amino acids.